The subject of this entry is one TCR beta chain. Its antigen remains unknown. This entry is derived from a study of cytomegalovirus exposure and HLA in healthy donors. Study-wide points: Some V segments, TRBV6-2 and TRBV6-3 among them, were indistinguishable and were therefore excluded.

This CDR3 region has 11 residues. Germline values: CDR1 SQVTM, CDR2 ANQGSEA. Trimming cost V 0 bases and J 3 bases, with 3 bases left between them. A multiplex PCR was run with 60 Vbeta primers and 13 Jbeta primers. Sequencing used immunoSEQ multiplex PCR; TCRdb keeps in-frame clones, though not all of them. There are around 200,000 clones in the sample; roughly 85% occur only once, and over 2% lies in the top ten. The specimen was PBMCs. V and J are TRBV29-1 and TRBJ2-7; D uncertain. This clonotype was obtained from a woman in her forties or fifties in good health and CMV-seronegative. The CDR3 loop reads CSVEDHYEQYF. The CDR3 DNA reads TGCAGCGTTGAAGATCACTACGAGCAGTACTTC.